These 20 T cell receptor beta chains share one sample of origin, sequenced in a study of neurological immune-mediated disorders. TCRdb re-called the 5' RACE reads with MiXCR, one entry per CDR3 protein. The sample holds tens of thousands of distinct CDR3 sequences, approximately 17% seen once. The sample taken for sequencing was PBMCs. The origin of the receptors is a woman between 40 and 50 years old in good health.

The rearrangement uses TRBV5-6 and TRBJ2-7; D remains ambiguous. This CDR3 comprises 11 residues. The V end was cut by 4 bases, the J end by 2 bases, with 4 bases between. Looked up from germline, CDR1 is SGHDT and CDR2 is YYEEEE. CDR3 sequence: CASSRAYEQYF. CDR3 coding DNA: TGTGCCAGCAGCCGTGCCTACGAGCAGTACTTC.

Regarding this clonotype: A read error may be the cause here, since a much bigger clone is one base away. The V and J genes are TRBV20-1 and TRBJ1-2; D gene uncertain. The V gene's germline CDR1 is DFQATT and CDR2 SNEGSKA (reference sequence). CDR3 length: 12 amino acids. The CDR3 protein is CSALRLIYGFTF. The CDR3 DNA sequence: TGCAGTGCTCTCAGACTCATCTATGGCTTCACCTTC.

This clonotype was found a few times. The rearrangement joins TRBV2 to TRBJ2-1; a weak D match, TRBD2 (6 bases). V dropped 7 bases and J dropped 8 bases, with 15 bases sitting between them. This CDR3 is 13 amino acids long. CDR1 is SNHLY and CDR2 is FYNNEI in the germline V gene. CDR3 bases: TGTGCCAGCATGCCCGGGGAGGCGGATGAGCAGTTCTTC. Translated: CASMPGEADEQFF.

This clonotype was observed many times. The V gene is TRBV7-2, the J gene TRBJ1-5; D uncertain. The CDR3 runs to 13 residues. Germline CDR1 and CDR2: SGHTA and FQGNSA. V lost 2 bases and J lost 7, with 9 bases in between. The DNA for the CDR3 is TGTGCCAGCAGCTTAAATTGGGGACAGCCCCAGCATTTT. Protein product: CASSLNWGQPQHF.

This clonotype was counted only a few times. The genes are TRBV7-6 and TRBJ2-1; either TRBD1 or TRBD2 may supply D (5 bases each). CDR3 length equals 13 residues. V shed 4 bases and J shed 6 bases, with 10 bases lying between them. The germline gives CDR1 SGHVS, CDR2 FNYEAQ. CDR3: CASSSYGANEQFF. The DNA for the CDR3 is TGTGCCAGCAGCTCCTACGGGGCCAATGAGCAGTTCTTC.

This clonotype has at least ten counts. The chain couples TRBV7-3 to TRBJ2-1, with 13 bases lining up with TRBD2. Per germline, CDR1 SGHTA and CDR2 FQGTGA. With 4 bases clipped from V and 7 bases from J, the junction kept 4 bases outside the gene matches. The CDR3 sequence is 15 residues long. The CDR3 region is CASSSGLAGSNEQFF. The CDR3 nucleotides read TGTGCCAGCAGCTCGGGACTAGCGGGGTCTAATGAGCAGTTCTTC.

Note on this clonotype: This may be a read error, as it is one base from a much larger clone. This chain joins TRBV7-6 and TRBJ2-1; D is perhaps TRBD1 (6 bases). CDR3 size: 15 residues. Germline assignment: CDR1 SGHVS and CDR2 FNYEAQ. The ends were cut back, 5 bases at V and 8 bases at J, with 19 bases in the middle. The CDR3 loop is CASSPDRAGDDEQFF. In nucleotides, the CDR3 is TGTGCCAGCAGCCCCGACCGGGCAGGGGACGATGAGCAGTTCTTC.

This clonotype showed up many times. The rearrangement joins TRBV10-3 to TRBJ1-2; 10 nucleotides line up with TRBD1. Germline V gives CDR1 ENHRY, CDR2 SYGVKD. Trimming cost V 8 bases and J 0 bases; bases outside gene matches: 6. The length of the CDR3 is 15 residues. CDR3 protein: CAIGDRGYANYGYTF. In DNA form, the CDR3 reads TGTGCCATCGGGGACAGGGGTTATGCTAACTATGGCTACACCTTC.

This clonotype showed up many times. V is TRBV7-9 and J is TRBJ1-1; maybe TRBD1 (5 bases). The CDR3 consists of 13 residues. Trimming pared 5 bases from V and 7 bases from J, leaving 14 bases between. The germline gives CDR1 SEHNR, CDR2 FQNEAQ (reference sequence). The DNA of the CDR3 is TGTGCCAGCAGCCGTACAGGAGGGAGTGAAGCTTTCTTT. Translated, it gives CASSRTGGSEAFF.

This clonotype has a count of ten or more. The chain recombines TRBV2 with TRBJ1-2; D is uncertain. Trimming left V 1 base short and J 4 bases short, with 13 bases between. The CDR3 runs 15 residues. Germline V lookup: CDR1 SNHLY, CDR2 FYNNEI. The CDR3 spells CASSEGIPSIYGYTF. CDR3 coding DNA: TGTGCCAGCAGTGAAGGCATACCCTCTATCTATGGCTACACCTTC.

This clonotype showed up many times. The chain carries TRBV2 and TRBJ2-7; the match to TRBD1 covers 9 bases. Germline loops: CDR1 SNHLY, CDR2 FYNNEI. Trimming took 8 bases from V and 3 from J; bases not matched to a gene: 2. The CDR3 extends over 12 amino acids. The CDR3 sequence: CASSGQGYEQYV. CDR3 sequence (DNA): TGTGCCAGCTCGGGACAGGGCTACGAGCAGTACGTC.

The table lists this clonotype with many counts. The chain recombines TRBV5-1 with TRBJ1-5, with 11 nucleotides matching TRBD1. The CDR3 loop spans 14 amino acids. Trimming took 0 bases from V and 7 from J; bases not matched to a gene: 0. Germline lookup yields CDR1 SGHRS and CDR2 YFSETQ. The CDR3 protein is CASSLGTGGQPQHF. As DNA, the CDR3 is TGCGCCAGCAGCTTGGGGACAGGGGGCCAGCCCCAGCATTTT.

This clonotype was seen ten or more times. The chain is built from TRBV5-1 and TRBJ2-5, with D possibly matching TRBD1 (6 bases). The CDR3 sequence is 14 residues long. Trimming took 3 bases from V and 0 from J, leaving 9 bases between them. Germline loops: CDR1 SGHRS, CDR2 YFSETQ. CDR3 in DNA: TGCGCCAGCAGCTACAACAGGGACCAAGAGACCCAGTACTTC. This translates into CASSYNRDQETQYF.

This clonotype was observed at least ten times. V is TRBV28 and J is TRBJ2-3; D gene ambiguous. The CDR3 is made up of 15 amino acids. Trimming removed 7 bases from V and 5 bases from J, with 19 bases in between. The germline gives CDR1 MDHEN, CDR2 SYDVKM. CDR3: CASTPVGYSVDTQYF. The CDR3 DNA is TGTGCCAGCACCCCCGTGGGGTACAGCGTAGATACGCAGTATTTT.

This clonotype was seen ten or more times. The genes are TRBV12-3 or TRBV12-4 and TRBJ2-3; the match to TRBD1 covers 8 bases. The CDR3 runs to 11 residues. Unmatched junction bases numbered 6, after V lost 5 bases and J lost 14 bases. CDR3 sequence: CASSRQGMLYF. CDR3 sequence (DNA): TGTGCCAGCAGTCGACAGGGGATGCTGTATTTT.

The sample holds many counts of this clonotype. The V call is TRBV6-2 or TRBV6-3, the J call TRBJ2-5, with D possibly matching TRBD2 (6 bases). V lost 6 bases and J lost 5, with 19 bases in between. Germline CDR1 reads MNHEY; CDR2 reads SVGEGT. The CDR3 loop spans 15 amino acids. CDR3 DNA: TGTGCCAGCAGCCCCTTTCGGGGGTATTTGGAGACCCAGTACTTC. This codes for CASSPFRGYLETQYF.

This clonotype appeared many times. The chain uses TRBV5-1 and TRBJ2-2; 8 bases match TRBD1. V lost 0 bases to trimming and J lost 9 bases; unmatched junction nucleotides: 13. The CDR3 runs to 17 residues. From germline, CDR1 is SGHRS and CDR2 YFSETQ. The CDR3 spells CASSLDFGQGSPRELFF. For the CDR3, the DNA is TGCGCCAGCAGCTTGGATTTTGGACAGGGTTCCCCCCGGGAGCTGTTTTTT.

In its sample, this clonotype was seen many times. V usage is TRBV12-3 or TRBV12-4 and J usage is TRBJ2-5; 7 bases map to TRBD1. Unmatched junction bases numbered 8, after V lost 2 bases and J lost 2 bases. This CDR3 has 16 residues. The CDR3 nucleotides read TGTGCCAGCAGTTTATCTCTGCTGGGACAGCAAGAGACCCAGTACTTC. It codes for CASSLSLLGQQETQYF.

Comments on this clonotype: Lacking the conserved final phenylalanine or tryptophan, this CDR3 likely reflects a read error. The chain has TRBV5-1 and TRBJ2-5; no reliable D call. The ends were cut back, 0 bases at V and 1 base at J, with 4 bases in the middle. Germline assignment: CDR1 SGHRS and CDR2 YFSETQ. This CDR3 has 13 amino acids. CDR3 sequence: CASSLASQETQYI. The CDR3 nucleotides read TGCGCCAGCAGCTTGGCTAGCCAAGAGACCCAGTACATC.

In this sample, this clonotype turned up many times. The gene calls are TRBV6-5 and TRBJ2-1; D may be TRBD2 (5 bases). The length of the CDR3 is 16 residues. V dropped 2 bases and J dropped 8 bases, with 19 bases sitting between them. In germline, CDR1 is MNHEY, CDR2 SVGAGI. In DNA form, the CDR3 reads TGTGCCAGCAGTTACGCGGGCGGTCGAGGGAACGATGAGCAGTTCTTC. This gives the protein CASSYAGGRGNDEQFF.